This T cell receptor beta chain was identified in a study of CD8 T cells in ankylosing spondylitis. Whole-study results and caveats: In peripheral blood, disease-linked CD8+ clones occurred at relatively low frequencies. Typical of ankylosing spondylitis blood, it appeared, was a TCR beta motif of fewer than ten highly homologous variants. Reported data indicate significant enrichment of disease-linked clones within matched ankylosing spondylitis synovial fluid.

With molecular barcodes, quantitative 5'-RACE was used to make the TCR beta libraries. TCRdb ran MiXCR on the 5' RACE reads and lists one entry per CDR3 protein. The sample records fewer than 750,000 distinct CDR3 sequences, around 20% being singletons. Germline assignment: CDR1 SGHRS and CDR2 YFSETQ. V shed 1 base, J shed 2 bases, and the junction held 7 bases outside the gene matches. This CDR3 is 16 amino acids long. In regard to this clonotype: Its specificity is not known.

Material for sequencing was blood, either unsorted or a sorted T cell fraction (not recorded which). This receptor was identified in a male donor with ankylosing spondylitis. The chain employs TRBV5-1 and TRBJ2-3, with 7 bases identical to TRBD2. The CDR3 region is CASSLRPSGPTDTQYF. The CDR3 DNA reads as TGCGCCAGCAGCTTGAGGCCTAGCGGCCCCACAGATACGCAGTATTTT.